This record concerns one T cell receptor (beta chain) sequence. The method was immunoSEQ multiplex PCR; TCRdb's version includes in-frame clones alone and lacks a portion of them. The profile shows 130,000 or so clones, 88% of them singletons. The data were obtained in a study of blood T cell repertoires in COVID-19. V dropped 8 bases and J dropped 6 bases, with 13 bases sitting between them. Germline CDR1 reads MNHEY; CDR2 reads SMNVEV (reference sequence). The CDR3 is 13 residues long. This receptor was taken from a human donor with COVID-19, enrolled during active disease. The donor label of this sample is uncertain. The V and J genes are TRBV27 and TRBJ1-4; possibly TRBD1 for D (5 bases). Source material: peripheral blood. CDR3 protein: CASRTSRHEKLFF. The CDR3 DNA sequence: TGTGCCAGCCGGACAAGCCGGCATGAAAAACTGTTTTTT.